One and the same sample provided the 29 T cell receptor beta chains below, sequenced in a study of long-term antiretroviral therapy in people with HIV. immunoSEQ v3.0 was run at survey level. Clones were sequenced by immunoSEQ multiplex PCR, and TCRdb holds only the in-frame ones, with some missing. The sample holds over 20,000 clones, around four fifths seen once. This material consisted of unsorted PBMCs, taken 0.5 years after starting antiretroviral therapy. Receptor source: a man between 18 and 35 years old with HIV.

The rearrangement uses TRBV7-9 and TRBJ2-3; 8 nucleotides agree with TRBD1. This CDR3 has 16 residues. With 3 bases clipped from V and 2 bases from J, the junction kept 7 bases outside the gene matches. Per the germline V gene, CDR1 is SEHNR and CDR2 is FQNEAQ (reference sequence). Here the CDR3 DNA reads TGTGCCAGCAGCTTTAAAGGGACAGGACTCACAGATACGCAGTATTTT. The encoded protein is CASSFKGTGLTDTQYF. Supplemented by reference TRBV7-9 and TRBJ2-3, the full variable domain reads DTGVSQNPRHKITKRGQNVTFRCDPISEHNRLYWYRQTLGQGPEFLTYFQNEAQLEKSRLLSDRFSAERPKGSFSTLEIQRTEQGDSAMYLCASSFKGTGLTDTQYFGPGTRLTVL.

The table lists this clone with a few counts. The chain has TRBV2 and TRBJ2-4, with D uncertain. This CDR3 spans 13 amino acids. Germline V gene data show CDR1 as SNHLY and CDR2 as FYNNEI. This CDR3 is CASSPLAKNIQYF. CDR3 nucleotides: TGTGCAAGCTCCCCCTTAGCCAAAAACATTCAGTACTTC.

This clone has just one count. The chain uses TRBV7-9 and TRBJ1-4; D unclear. Germline V lookup: CDR1 SEHNR, CDR2 FQNEAQ (reference sequence). Trimming shortened V by 2 bases and J by 3 bases, and 7 bases separated the two germline ends. This CDR3 comprises 14 residues. The CDR3 nucleotides are TGTGCCAGCAGCTTATGGGGATCTAATGAAAAACTGTTTTTT. Translation gives CASSLWGSNEKLFF.

The rearrangement links TRBV6-6 to TRBJ1-5, with D possibly being TRBD1 (6 bases). Trimming took off 5 bases at V and 4 bases at J, with 18 bases between the two ends. Per germline, CDR1 MNHNY and CDR2 SVGAGI (reference sequence). The CDR3 extends over 16 amino acids. The DNA of the CDR3 is TGTGCCAGCAGTGGCCGTGAAGGGGGGTTTAATCAGCCCCAGCATTTT. Residues: CASSGREGGFNQPQHF.

The chain links TRBV4-2 to TRBJ2-5; unclear D gene. Per the germline V gene, CDR1 is LGHNA and CDR2 is YNFKEQ. This CDR3 region has 16 residues. V was cut by 3 bases and J by 5 bases, with 19 bases left in between. For the CDR3, the DNA is TGTGCCAGCAGCCAGTTACGAGGAGATCGGCGGGAGACCCAGTACTTC. Protein sequence: CASSQLRGDRRETQYF.

The chain couples TRBV19 to TRBJ2-2; 8 bases match TRBD1. This CDR3 comprises 16 residues. Germline values: CDR1 LNHDA, CDR2 SQIVND (reference sequence). Germline trimming cut 9 bases from V and 4 bases from J; bases unmatched to any gene: 13. CDR3 region: CASSLAGGIPTGELFF. Written as DNA, the CDR3 is TGTGCCAGCTCCCTGGCAGGGGGCATCCCCACCGGGGAGCTGTTTTTT.

V gene TRBV21-1 combines with J gene TRBJ2-1; no DNA check was done on the table's D call, TRBD2. TRBV21-1 is recorded as a pseudogene. This CDR3 spans 18 amino acids. The DNA of the CDR3 is TGTGCCAGCAGCAAAGAAGGATTGGGGACTAGCGGGAGCAATGAGCAGTTCTTC. It is translated as CASSKEGLGTSGSNEQFF.

The V and J genes are TRBV5-4 and TRBJ2-1; D not resolved. Germline V gene data show CDR1 as SGHNT and CDR2 as YYREEE (reference sequence). V was cut by 0 bases and J by 5 bases, with 9 bases left in between. This CDR3 is 14 amino acids long. The CDR3 sequence: CASSLDAADNEQFF. The CDR3 coding sequence is TGTGCCAGCAGCTTGGACGCAGCAGACAATGAGCAGTTCTTC.

For the CDR3, the DNA is TGTGCCAGCAGCCCTTGGACAGAATACGAGCAGTACTTC. As protein: CASSPWTEYEQYF. J is TRBJ2-7 and V is TRBV7-9; the D gene is possibly TRBD1 (6 bases). Germline-derived CDR1 and CDR2 are SEHNR and FQNEAQ (reference sequence). The CDR3 spans 13 residues. The V end lost 5 bases, the J end lost 4 bases, and 12 bases lay between the germline ends.

The chain carries TRBV11-2 and TRBJ1-2; perhaps TRBD1 as D (5 bases). This CDR3 has 16 amino acids. Germline V lookup: CDR1 SGHAT, CDR2 FQNNGV. With 4 bases removed from V and 6 bases from J, the gap between germline ends came to 21 bases. CDR3 bases: TGTGCCAGCAGCTCCCCGCTGACAGTTAAGGTGGATGGCTACACCTTC. Translated, it gives CASSSPLTVKVDGYTF.

The chain carries TRBV6-5 and TRBJ2-1, with 8 positions matching TRBD2. Germline trimming cut 6 bases from V and 3 bases from J; bases unmatched to any gene: 7. The CDR3 extends over 15 amino acids. The germline V gene encodes CDR1 MNHEY and CDR2 SVGAGI. The CDR3: CASSQLAVFYNEQFF. The CDR3 DNA follows: TGTGCCAGCAGCCAACTAGCGGTATTCTACAATGAGCAGTTCTTC.

This clone was seen a single time. This chain joins TRBV28 and TRBJ1-4; TRBD1 aligns across 7 bases. The CDR3 spans 17 residues. Germline CDR1 reads MDHEN; CDR2 reads SYDVKM. The V gene end was trimmed by 0 bases and the J gene end by 5 bases; junction bases not matched to a gene: 9. For the CDR3, the DNA is TGTGCCAGCAGTTTATGGGGACCCGACAGGGACAATGAAAAACTGTTTTTT. Protein: CASSLWGPDRDNEKLFF.

This clone is a singleton in its sample. The V gene is TRBV7-9, the J gene TRBJ2-1, with D possibly being TRBD1 (6 bases). The V end was cut by 3 bases, the J end by 15 bases, with 15 bases between. The CDR3 is made up of 12 amino acids. From germline, CDR1 is SEHNR and CDR2 FQNEAQ (reference sequence). This CDR3 is CASSFPGVVAFF. For the CDR3, the DNA is TGTGCCAGCAGCTTCCCAGGGGTTGTGGCGTTCTTC. Full variable domain (missing parts from reference TRBV7-9 and TRBJ2-1): DTGVSQNPRHKITKRGQNVTFRCDPISEHNRLYWYRQTLGQGPEFLTYFQNEAQLEKSRLLSDRFSAERPKGSFSTLEIQRTEQGDSAMYLCASSFPGVVAFFGPGTRLTVL.

The chain is built from TRBV6-5 and TRBJ1-2; D unclear. The CDR3 has 12 residues. Germline CDR1 and CDR2: MNHEY and SVGAGI. Between the trimmed V and J ends, which lost 0 bases and 7 bases, there was a span of 6 bases. As DNA, the CDR3 is TGTGCCAGCAGTTACTCGACCAGTGGCTACACCTTC. This codes for CASSYSTSGYTF.

The rearrangement uses TRBV2 and TRBJ2-5; tentative D call: TRBD2 (5 bases). V lost 8 bases and J 2 bases, leaving 12 bases between the germline ends. Germline-derived CDR1 and CDR2 are SNHLY and FYNNEI. This CDR3 is built from 13 residues. CDR3 loop: CASGREIQETQYF. CDR3 sequence (DNA): TGTGCCAGCGGTAGGGAGATTCAAGAGACCCAGTACTTC. Full variable domain (missing parts from reference TRBV2 and TRBJ2-5): EPEVTQTPSHQVTQMGQEVILRCVPISNHLYFYWYRQILGQKVEFLVSFYNNEISEKSEIFDDQFSVERPDGSNFTLKIRSTKLEDSAMYFCASGREIQETQYFGPGTRLLVL.

The chain couples TRBV5-8 to TRBJ1-6, with TRBD1 as a possible D gene (5 bases). Germline CDR1 reads SGHTS; CDR2 reads YDEGEE. The CDR3 runs to 15 residues. V was trimmed by 5 bases and J by 7 bases, leaving 16 bases between them. The CDR3, as DNA: TGTGCCAGCAGAGTTACGGGACGGAAGAATTCACCCCTCCACTTT. It codes for CASRVTGRKNSPLHF.

This rearrangement joins TRBV9 to TRBJ1-1; D call uncertain. Germline V lookup: CDR1 SGDLS, CDR2 YYNGEE. There are 16 residues in the CDR3. V was pared by 3 bases and J by 2 bases, with 17 bases between. The DNA of the CDR3 is TGTGCCAGCAGCGCCCCCGAGCGCATGATCAACACTGAAGCTTTCTTT. It yields the protein CASSAPERMINTEAFF.

The genes are TRBV27 and TRBJ1-2, with D tentatively TRBD1 (6 bases). The CDR3 spans 13 residues. The V and J ends lost 5 bases and 2 bases respectively, with 9 bases between them. Germline V gives CDR1 MNHEY, CDR2 SMNVEV (reference sequence). The CDR3 region has the DNA TGTGCCAGCAGTCTGCAGGGGAACTATGGCTACACCTTC. Residues: CASSLQGNYGYTF.

The chain couples TRBV5-1 to TRBJ2-1; no reliable D call. The V end was cut by 1 base, the J end by 8 bases, with 16 bases between. Germline values: CDR1 SGHRS, CDR2 YFSETQ. The CDR3 loop spans 15 amino acids. CDR3 amino acids: CASSLFAVPADEQFF. The CDR3 nucleotides are TGCGCCAGCAGCTTGTTCGCTGTTCCCGCCGATGAGCAGTTCTTC.

This chain connects TRBV4-1 to TRBJ2-5; the match to TRBD1 covers 7 bases. The CDR3 totals 14 residues. Germline CDR1 MGHRA, CDR2 YSYEKL. V was pared by 3 bases and J by 7 bases, with 8 bases of the junction left unmatched. CDR3 sequence reads: CASSQPGGRGTQYF. DNA for the CDR3: TGCGCCAGCAGCCAGCCAGGGGGTAGGGGGACCCAGTACTTC.

This chain links TRBV30 with TRBJ2-5; D may be TRBD1 (5 bases). The CDR3 consists of 15 residues. Per germline, CDR1 GTSNPN and CDR2 SVGIG (reference sequence). The V end was cut by 3 bases, the J end by 4 bases, with 18 bases between. The CDR3 here is CAWSHPDNDRETQYF. The CDR3 bases are TGTGCCTGGAGCCACCCGGACAATGACCGAGAGACCCAGTACTTC.

The CDR3 loop is CASSLLGQAAYEQYF. Written as DNA, the CDR3 is TGTGCCAGCAGTCTCCTTGGACAGGCGGCCTACGAGCAGTACTTC. The chain employs TRBV27 and TRBJ2-7, with 7 bases fitting TRBD1. Germline CDR1 is MNHEY and CDR2 is SMNVEV (reference sequence). V was pared by 5 bases and J by 2 bases, with 9 bases of the junction left unmatched. CDR3 size: 15 residues.

This clone has a single count. The rearrangement uses TRBV10-3 and TRBJ2-3, with D perhaps TRBD2 (5 bases). From germline, CDR1 is ENHRY and CDR2 SYGVKD. The V end was cut by 2 bases, the J end by 4 bases, with 13 bases between. The CDR3 has 15 amino acids. CDR3: CAISEARAGSDTQYF. The CDR3 nucleotides read TGTGCCATCAGTGAGGCGCGGGCCGGATCAGATACGCAGTATTTT.

The rearrangement uses TRBV7-2 and TRBJ1-1; 7 nucleotides line up with TRBD1. Germline V gene data show CDR1 as SGHTA and CDR2 as FQGNSA. V shed 4 bases, J shed 6 bases, and the junction held 20 bases outside the gene matches. CDR3 length equals 18 residues. CDR3 nucleotide sequence: TGTGCCAGCAGCTCATTACGCGTCGACAGGGTGGGTTTGCCTGAAGCTTTCTTT. Translating it yields CASSSLRVDRVGLPEAFF.

The chain couples TRBV7-9 to TRBJ1-1; unclear D gene. Deletions cut 5 bases from V and 12 bases from J, with 13 bases between. This CDR3 comprises 11 residues. Germline CDR1 SEHNR, CDR2 FQNEAQ (reference sequence). CDR3 residues: CASSRGSGTFF. The CDR3 DNA reads TGTGCCAGCAGCAGAGGCTCGGGAACTTTCTTT.

This clone was seen just once. The chain employs TRBV10-3 and TRBJ2-5; 7 bases agree with TRBD2. Trimming removed 5 bases from V and 3 bases from J; junction bases left unmatched: 3. Germline V CDR1 and CDR2: ENHRY, SYGVKD. The CDR3 is 13 amino acids. The CDR3 region is CAISNGTKETQYF. The CDR3 coding sequence is TGTGCCATCAGTAACGGGACTAAAGAGACCCAGTACTTC.

The chain employs TRBV18 and TRBJ2-5, with D perhaps matching TRBD2 (6 bases). The CDR3 has 18 residues. V was pared by 0 bases and J by 1 base, with 18 bases between. CDR1 and CDR2 (germline): KGHSH, LQKENI. The CDR3 nucleotides read TGTGCCAGCTCACCACCGGGGGTCTGGCTAGCGAGCCAAGAGACCCAGTACTTC. It specifies CASSPPGVWLASQETQYF.

The rearrangement joins TRBV6-1 to TRBJ1-6, with D maybe TRBD1 (5 bases). Looked up from germline, CDR1 is MNHNS and CDR2 is SASEGT. The V and J ends lost 0 bases and 8 bases respectively, with 5 bases between them. The CDR3 sequence is 13 residues long. As DNA, the CDR3 is TGTGCCAGCAGTGAAGCGGGACATTCACCCCTCCACTTT. Translating gives CASSEAGHSPLHF.

V usage is TRBV6-5 and J usage is TRBJ1-5, with D tentatively TRBD1 (5 bases). The germline V and J ends were trimmed by 8 bases and 4 bases, with 18 bases remaining between them. Germline lookup yields CDR1 MNHEY and CDR2 SVGAGI. This CDR3 region has 15 residues. The CDR3 DNA is TGTGCCAGCGGACGGGGCAGGGTAGGAAATCAGCCCCAGCATTTT. As protein: CASGRGRVGNQPQHF.